The entry below describes one TCR beta chain. Its antigen remains undetermined. The input lacks base qualities; no much larger clone sits a single base away. This sample is part of a study of OX40 agonist ivuxolimab in advanced cancers. Background on the whole study: The costimulatory receptor OX40 (CD134) was targeted by ivuxolimab, a fully human IgG2 agonistic monoclonal antibody. Intravenous ivuxolimab was administered to patients every 2 weeks at six dose levels: 0.01, 0.1, 0.3, 1.5, 3 and 10 mg/kg. Of the approximately 54 patients in dose escalation, 19 had hepatocellular carcinoma, about 15 had melanoma, 9 had renal cell carcinoma and 9 had head and neck cancer. The dose-escalation cohort was 82.7% male with a mean age of roughly 62 years, ranging from roughly 23 to 90. Prior anti-PD-1, anti-PD-L1 or anti-CTLA-4 therapy was permitted, and checkpoint inhibitors had been received by roughly two fifths of dose-escalation patients. Partial responses occurred in three dose-escalation patients, of whom one had hepatocellular carcinoma and two had cutaneous melanoma. The point of sequencing TCRbeta in the periphery was to test whether ivuxolimab changed TCR sequence diversity and drove clonal T-cell expansion. The monotherapy dose-escalation portion (N ≈ 55 patients) of the phase I ivuxolimab trial is reported in the paper.

V lost 1 base and J lost 8 bases, and the count of bases not matched to a germline gene is 7. The CDR3 goes from the cysteine to the phenylalanine over 15 residues. Only the CDR3 portion is preserved as DNA: 45 bases, with reading frame beginning at the first base. According to the germline V gene (reference sequence), CDR1 reads MNHNY and CDR2 reads SVGAGI. To sequence the TCRbeta CDR3 region, genomic DNA was isolated from the sorted cells. The immunoSEQ Assay was used for sequencing of TCRbeta CDR3 regions. The source is immuneACCESS, and TCRdb retained only in-frame sequences with V and J called. Part of the clones is not carried over; for the studies checked, unresolved V genes explain less than half of this, and the remainder is unexplained. This sample comprises 60,000 to 75,000 clones, approximately 90% of them detected only once. The top ten constitute more than 14% of the sample. General findings and caveats noted by the study authors: In the 0.1-3.0 mg/kg groups, partial responders were among the patients with the lowest normalized peripheral clonal expansion, particularly in CD8+ T cells. After ivuxolimab, CD8+ T cells had more expanded clones than CD4+ T cells on average. Which antigens the clonally expanded peripheral T cells were specific for was not determined. Low levels of normalized T-cell clonal expansion were also seen in some nonresponding patients. At doses of 0.1 to 3.0 mg/kg, clonal expansion of both CD4+ and CD8+ blood T cells was observed from baseline to week 6.

Patients with autoimmune disease history or receiving systemic immunosuppression were excluded from the trial. Peripheral blood for TCR sequencing was collected from all dose cohorts at baseline, on cycle 4 day 1, and on cycle 7 day 1. The samples were drawn from a first-in-human, open-label, multicenter phase I dose-escalation trial of ivuxolimab. The trial enrolled adults with locally advanced or metastatic head and neck squamous cell, hepatocellular, melanoma or renal cell carcinoma. CD4+ and CD8+ T cells were sorted separately from peripheral blood before TCR sequencing. The clonotype originates from an adult with an advanced solid tumor such as melanoma, head and neck, liver or kidney cancer. The sequence links TRBV6-6 to TRBJ1-4; a stretch of 7 junction bases matches TRBD1. Source: CD4+ or CD8+ T cells sorted from blood, taken in a trial of the OX40 agonist ivuxolimab. The CDR3 sequence is CASSYFGQVKEKLFF. The DNA sequence follows: TGTGCCAGCAGTTACTTCGGACAGGTTAAAGAAAAACTGTTTTTT.